Described below is a single T cell receptor beta chain sequence and its context. Its antigen is undetermined. This entry belongs to a study of T-cell reconstitution after alpha-beta-depleted transplantation in children. Broader study findings: Newly made T cells mostly supplied T-cell counts and diversity one year after transplant. There were some patients whose high TCRbeta diversity at day 60 came from surviving recipient T cells and thymic progenitors.

Unique molecular identifiers were incorporated into the prepared TCRbeta library. TCRdb re-derived calls from the PCR reads in MiXCR, one entry per CDR3 protein. The data hold some 120,000 distinct CDR3 sequences, with about 21% observed a single time. The CDR3 contains 13 residues. J lost 4 bases, V lost 6 bases, and 3 bases had no gene match. The germline CDR1 and CDR2 sequences are MGHDK and SYGVNS. This clonotype was obtained from a male patient aged 2-9 years who had a stem cell transplant for chronic granulomatous disease, so the T cells may come from the graft donor. Sample: PBMCs, mostly from graft donor cells, taken 180 days after TCRalphabeta/CD19-depleted stem cell transplant. The chain employs TRBV25-1 and TRBJ2-3; 8 nucleotides align to TRBD2. CDR3 DNA: TGTGCCAGCAGCGGGAGGGCCCCAGATACGCAGTATTTT. This sequence encodes CASSGRAPDTQYF.